The source of this T cell receptor (beta chain) is a study of blood T cell repertoires in COVID-19. The wider study: From the United States, Italy and Spain came samples of acute and convalescent COVID-19. Sample material is recorded as cDNA or gDNA derived from T cells, B-cell-depleted T cells, or PBMCs.

Original handling: How many nucleated cells were present was estimated from reference gene primer amplification. Clones were sequenced by immunoSEQ multiplex PCR, and TCRdb holds only the in-frame ones, with some missing. V, J and clone size reflect that table, while D and trimming were determined from the DNA. The data show 140,000 to 150,000 clones, with about 90% seen just once and less than 45% held by the top ten. CDR3 length: 14 amino acids. Deletions cut 6 bases from V and 5 bases from J, with 14 bases between. Looked up from germline, CDR1 is KGHSH and CDR2 is LQKENI. Sequencing was performed on peripheral blood. V usage is TRBV18 and J usage is TRBJ1-5; D is possibly TRBD1 (5 bases). This TCR came from a man aged 50-60 years who had recovered from COVID-19. For the CDR3, the DNA is TGTGCCAGCTCTCAGGACACCGTTGATCAGCCCCAGCATTTT. It encodes CASSQDTVDQPQHF.